The 13 T cell receptor beta chains below come from one sample, sequenced in a study of beta chain features in type 1 diabetes. What was sequenced were expressed TCRB transcripts, since all of the isolated RNA had been reverse transcribed. Profiled with immunoSEQ multiplex PCR; TCRdb holds only in-frame clones, not every one. The sample consists of more than 150,000 clones, less than 15% of them appearing once. What was sequenced was central memory CD4+ T cells from blood. Receptors originate from a woman aged 18-30 years in good health.

CDR3 DNA sequence: TGTGCCAGCCATTTCGGCGGGACGGGGTCTGAAAAACTGTTTTTT. Translated: CASHFGGTGSEKLFF. The V and J genes are TRBV2 and TRBJ1-4, with D tentatively TRBD1 (5 bases). The CDR3 totals 15 residues. Between the trimmed V and J ends, which lost 8 bases and 7 bases, there was a span of 20 bases. The germline CDR1 and CDR2 sequences are SNHLY and FYNNEI. Full variable domain (missing parts from reference TRBV2 and TRBJ1-4): EPEVTQTPSHQVTQMGQEVILRCVPISNHLYFYWYRQILGQKVEFLVSFYNNEISEKSEIFDDQFSVERPDGSNFTLKIRSTKLEDSAMYFCASHFGGTGSEKLFFGSGTQLSVL.

The V gene is TRBV6-5, the J gene TRBJ2-3; 7 nucleotides align to TRBD2. Germline CDR1 MNHEY, CDR2 SVGAGI. This CDR3 spans 16 amino acids. V lost 0 bases and J lost 1; bases outside the gene matches: 4. The CDR3 nucleotides are TGTGCCAGCAGTTACTCGAGCCGGGGGGGCACAGATACGCAGTATTTT. The encoded protein is CASSYSSRGGTDTQYF.

This clone appeared a few times. The rearrangement joins TRBV5-1 to TRBJ1-1, with D perhaps matching TRBD1 (5 bases). Germline CDR1 SGHRS, CDR2 YFSETQ. V shed 0 bases and J shed 0 bases, with 12 bases lying between them. This CDR3 has 16 amino acids. CDR3 nucleotides: TGCGCCAGCAGCTTGGGCTTGGGAGGGGTGAACACTGAAGCTTTCTTT. It translates to CASSLGLGGVNTEAFF.

The V gene is TRBV18, the J gene TRBJ2-2; tentatively, D is TRBD1 (6 bases). The CDR3 is made up of 16 amino acids. Germline CDR1 is KGHSH and CDR2 is LQKENI. V was trimmed by 0 bases and J by 2 bases, leaving 10 bases between them. The CDR3 sequence: CASSPPGTPNTGELFF. CDR3 nucleotides: TGTGCCAGCTCACCACCCGGGACACCTAACACCGGGGAGCTGTTTTTT.

This chain uses TRBV15 with TRBJ2-3; 7 bases are a match to TRBD2. Per the germline V gene, CDR1 is LNHNV and CDR2 is YYDKDF (reference sequence). This CDR3 spans 15 amino acids. With V trimmed by 8 bases and J by 4 bases, 12 bases remained unmatched. The CDR3 DNA reads TGTGCCACCGACGGATCGGCGGGAGACCCAGATACGCAGTATTTT. Translation gives CATDGSAGDPDTQYF.

The chain links TRBV10-3 to TRBJ1-2; TRBD1 is a possible D gene (6 bases). The CDR3 contains 13 residues. V dropped 8 bases and J dropped 0 bases, with 10 bases sitting between them. Germline CDR1 ENHRY, CDR2 SYGVKD. The CDR3 reads CAIEGHPNYGYTF. Here the CDR3 DNA reads TGTGCCATCGAGGGACATCCTAACTATGGCTACACCTTC.

The chain's CDR3 is CATAFIKRETQYF. As DNA, the CDR3 is TGTGCCACAGCGTTCATAAAAAGGGAGACCCAGTACTTC. The V gene is TRBV7-9, the J gene TRBJ2-5; D unresolved. CDR1 and CDR2 (germline): SEHNR, FQNEAQ (reference sequence). The CDR3 spans 13 residues. V dropped 10 bases and J dropped 5 bases, with 17 bases sitting between them.

The chain has TRBV18 and TRBJ1-2; 7 bases match TRBD1. The CDR3 spans 15 residues. Germline-derived CDR1 and CDR2 are KGHSH and LQKENI. After removal of 0 bases from V and 4 bases from J, the junction contained 5 bases not matched to a gene. The CDR3 sequence is CASSPPVRGSYGYTF. The DNA for the CDR3 is TGTGCCAGCTCACCACCCGTCAGGGGGTCCTATGGCTACACCTTC.

This clone was counted only a few times. The chain joins TRBV7-8 to TRBJ2-1; D may be TRBD2 (6 bases). Trimming removed 2 bases from V and 6 bases from J, with 14 bases in between. Germline-derived CDR1 and CDR2 are SGHVS and FQNEAQ. CDR3 length: 15 residues. The CDR3 sequence is CASSLLAGSPNEQFF. As DNA, the CDR3 is TGTGCCAGCAGCTTACTGGCGGGAAGCCCCAATGAGCAGTTCTTC. The variable domain in full, completed from reference TRBV7-8 and TRBJ2-1, reads GAGVSQSPRYKVAKRGQDVALRCDPISGHVSLFWYQQALGQGPEFLTYFQNEAQLDKSGLPSDRFFAERPEGSVSTLKIQRTQQEDSAVYLCASSLLAGSPNEQFFGPGTRLTVL.

This clone was seen a few times. This rearrangement joins TRBV7-2 to TRBJ2-3; 7 nucleotides agree with TRBD2. CDR3 size: 15 residues. Germline V gives CDR1 SGHTA, CDR2 FQGNSA. Losses at the gene ends were 5 bases for V and 2 bases for J; bases not matched to a gene: 7. Written as DNA, the CDR3 is TGTGCCAGCAGCCGACTCGCGGGGGACACAGATACGCAGTATTTT. Amino acids: CASSRLAGDTDTQYF.

The CDR3 region is CASSQDLGPGVLGEAFF. The CDR3, as DNA: TGCGCCAGCAGCCAAGATCTCGGTCCCGGGGTATTGGGTGAAGCTTTCTTT. The rearrangement links TRBV4-3 to TRBJ1-1, with D uncertain. Looked up from germline, CDR1 is LGHNA and CDR2 is YSLEER. V lost 0 bases to trimming and J lost 7 bases, with 21 bases between them. The CDR3 covers 17 residues.

The table lists this clone with a few counts. This sequence joins TRBV7-9 and TRBJ2-1; possibly TRBD1 for D (8 bases). Germline CDR1 SEHNR, CDR2 FQNEAQ (reference sequence). Trimming took off 0 bases at V and 3 bases at J, with 15 bases between the two ends. This CDR3 has 17 amino acids. The CDR3 loop reads CASSLARGTGHYNEQFF. CDR3 DNA: TGTGCCAGCAGCTTAGCGCGGGGGACAGGTCACTACAATGAGCAGTTCTTC.

The table lists this clone with a few counts. The rearrangement joins TRBV9 to TRBJ2-1; 15 positions agree with TRBD2. CDR1 and CDR2 (germline): SGDLS, YYNGEE. The CDR3 has 17 residues. With V trimmed by 4 bases and J by 2 bases, 4 bases remained unmatched. CDR3 region: CASSPGLAGGTYNEQFF. CDR3 DNA sequence: TGTGCCAGCAGCCCGGGACTAGCGGGAGGAACCTACAATGAGCAGTTCTTC.